One and the same sample provided the 25 T cell receptor beta chains below, sequenced in a study of T cells in Graves' hyperthyroidism and ophthalmopathy. Amplification yielded TCR beta CDR3 regions, with RNA transcripts as the source. A first-round RT-PCR of the TCR CDR3 used the HTBI primer set. One entry per CDR3 protein, called by TCRdb with MiXCR from the multiplex PCR reads. The table records hundreds of thousands of distinct CDR3 sequences, less than 20% of them present only once. Sequencing used blood. Source of these receptors: a woman between 18 and 29 years old with Graves' hyperthyroidism.

There are many counts of this clonotype. The V call is TRBV20-1, the J call TRBJ2-7; 10 nucleotides line up with TRBD2. Looked up from germline, CDR1 is DFQATT and CDR2 is SNEGSKA (reference sequence). V shed 0 bases and J 2 bases; nucleotides not matched to a gene: 1. The CDR3 contains 14 residues. CDR3 sequence reads: CSARELAGTYEQYF. The CDR3 DNA follows: TGCAGTGCTAGAGAACTAGCGGGGACCTACGAGCAGTACTTC.

The J gene is TRBJ2-3, the V gene TRBV24-1; D may be TRBD1 (6 bases). The CDR3 has 14 amino acids. The V end lost 4 bases, the J end lost 4 bases, and 11 bases lay between the germline ends. Germline V gene sequence: CDR1 KGHDR, CDR2 SFDVKD. The CDR3 protein is CATSDPRQADTQYF. CDR3 nucleotide sequence: TGTGCCACCAGTGACCCGAGACAGGCAGATACGCAGTATTTT.

This clonotype appeared many times. The rearrangement uses TRBV27 and TRBJ2-7; D perhaps matches TRBD1 (6 bases). Germline loops: CDR1 MNHEY, CDR2 SMNVEV (reference sequence). The CDR3 covers 16 residues. The ends were cut back, 3 bases at V and 2 bases at J, with 17 bases in the middle. The CDR3 DNA is TGTGCCAGCAGTTTTGGGGACACGGGGATTCCCTACGAGCAGTACTTC. It is translated as CASSFGDTGIPYEQYF.

The V call is TRBV7-2, the J call TRBJ2-3; D is unclear. Germline lookup yields CDR1 SGHTA and CDR2 FQGNSA. Trimming removed 5 bases from V and 2 bases from J, with 20 bases in between. The CDR3 is 17 residues long. Here the CDR3 reads CASSPAESASATDTQYF. CDR3 nucleotides: TGTGCCAGCAGCCCCGCAGAGTCGGCGAGTGCCACAGATACGCAGTATTTT. The complete variable domain, with remaining parts taken from reference TRBV7-2 and TRBJ2-3, reads GAGVSQSPSNKVTEKGKDVELRCDPISGHTALYWYRQSLGQGLEFLIYFQGNSAPDKSGLPSDRFSAERTGGSVSTLTIQRTQQEDSAVYLCASSPAESASATDTQYFGPGTRLTVL.

This clonotype was seen at least ten times. J is TRBJ1-1 and V is TRBV20-1; D not certain. Trimming removed 5 bases from V and 3 bases from J, with 19 bases in between. Germline values: CDR1 DFQATT, CDR2 SNEGSKA (reference sequence). This CDR3 comprises 15 residues. The CDR3 coding sequence is TGCAGTGCTCAGAAGATGAAACCGATACACACTGAAGCTTTCTTT. This sequence encodes CSAQKMKPIHTEAFF.

V is TRBV6-1 and J is TRBJ2-7; perhaps TRBD1 as D (6 bases). Germline lookup yields CDR1 MNHNS and CDR2 SASEGT. The CDR3 runs to 15 residues. Between the trimmed V and J ends, which lost 7 bases and 0 bases, there was a span of 16 bases. The CDR3 spells CASTPRAGASYEQYF. CDR3 bases: TGTGCCAGCACCCCCAGGGCAGGGGCCTCCTACGAGCAGTACTTC.

At least ten counts were recorded for this clonotype. The DNA for the CDR3 is TGTGCCAGCAGCCCCTCGACAGGGCTTGGCTACACCTTC. Its translation is CASSPSTGLGYTF. This chain links TRBV7-2 with TRBJ1-2; 7 bases agree with TRBD1. The CDR3 totals 13 residues. Germline values: CDR1 SGHTA, CDR2 FQGNSA. J gave up 7 bases and V 5 bases, and 7 bases lay outside the gene matches.

This clonotype occurred many times. This chain connects TRBV7-2 to TRBJ2-1; perhaps TRBD2 as D (5 bases). Trimming removed 5 bases at V and 8 bases at J, with 16 bases between. Per the germline V gene, CDR1 is SGHTA and CDR2 is FQGNSA. The length of the CDR3 is 14 residues. The DNA for the CDR3 is TGTGCCAGCAGCCCTTCAACTAGTTTCTATGAGCAGTTCTTC. Protein sequence: CASSPSTSFYEQFF.

This clonotype showed up just a few times. This chain uses TRBV15 with TRBJ1-1; D may be TRBD1 (5 bases). Trimming cost V 3 bases and J 3 bases, with 23 bases left between them. The CDR3 is 18 residues long. Germline V gives CDR1 LNHNV, CDR2 YYDKDF (reference sequence). The CDR3 loop reads CATSSPPWGEEVDTEAFF. DNA for the CDR3: TGTGCCACCAGCAGCCCCCCCTGGGGGGAGGAGGTGGACACTGAAGCTTTCTTT.

This clonotype was seen ten or more times. The CDR3 sequence is CASSAGQGSWGYTF. The CDR3 DNA is TGTGCCAGCTCAGCCGGACAGGGGAGTTGGGGCTACACCTTC. The V call is TRBV18, the J call TRBJ1-2, with 9 bases identical to TRBD1. After removal of 5 bases from V and 8 bases from J, the junction contained 9 bases not matched to a gene. From germline, CDR1 is KGHSH and CDR2 LQKENI. CDR3 size: 14 residues. Complete variable domain (other parts from reference TRBV18 and TRBJ1-2): NAGVMQNPRHLVRRRGQEARLRCSPMKGHSHVYWYRQLPEEGLKFMVYLQKENIIDESGMPKERFSAEFPKEGPSILRIQQVVRGDSAAYFCASSAGQGSWGYTFGSGTRLTVV.

This clonotype occurred a few times. The rearrangement uses TRBV20-1 and TRBJ1-5; 8 bases are shared with TRBD1. This CDR3 region has 14 residues. The J segment lost 1 base and the V segment lost 6 bases, leaving 5 bases of the junction unmatched. Germline CDR1 DFQATT, CDR2 SNEGSKA (reference sequence). This chain's CDR3 is CSALGQGSNQPQHF. The CDR3 DNA reads TGCAGTGCGCTCGGACAGGGAAGCAATCAGCCCCAGCATTTT.

In this sample, this clonotype turned up many times. V and J are TRBV7-2 and TRBJ2-3; the match to TRBD2 covers 9 bases. Germline CDR1 is SGHTA and CDR2 is FQGNSA. CDR3 size: 14 residues. V lost 6 bases to trimming and J lost 1 base; unmatched junction nucleotides: 2. CDR3 DNA sequence: TGTGCCAGCAGGACTAGCGGTGGCACAGATACGCAGTATTTT. This gives the protein CASRTSGGTDTQYF.

This clonotype has a count of ten or more. The rearrangement joins TRBV18 to TRBJ1-3, with D unresolved. V was cut by 3 bases and J by 0 bases, with 12 bases left in between. The CDR3 loop spans 16 amino acids. Per the germline V gene, CDR1 is KGHSH and CDR2 is LQKENI. CDR3 DNA sequence: TGTGCCAGCTCACCCCGGTCTCCCTCCTCTGGAAACACCATATATTTT. Translated: CASSPRSPSSGNTIYF.

The chain is built from TRBV12-3 or TRBV12-4 and TRBJ2-7, with D uncertain. This CDR3 contains 13 residues. Between the trimmed V and J ends, which lost 1 base and 3 bases, there was a span of 7 bases. In DNA, the CDR3 is TGTGCCAGCAGTTTAGATCAGAACTACGAGCAGTACTTC. Protein product: CASSLDQNYEQYF.

The J gene is TRBJ2-3, the V gene TRBV6-5; D may be TRBD1 or TRBD2 (5 bases each). The CDR3 length is 15 residues. The V gene's germline CDR1 is MNHEY and CDR2 SVGAGI. Trimming cost V 2 bases and J 4 bases, with 13 bases left between them. CDR3 amino acids: CASSYGAGWADTQYF. The CDR3 nucleotides are TGTGCCAGCAGTTACGGGGCGGGCTGGGCAGATACGCAGTATTTT.

The chain uses TRBV7-2 and TRBJ2-3; no firm D call. The CDR3 is 12 residues long. Per germline, CDR1 SGHTA and CDR2 FQGNSA. V lost 2 bases to trimming and J lost 6 bases, with 6 bases between them. CDR3 DNA sequence: TGTGCCAGCAGCTTATTCGTGGATACGCAGTATTTT. Its protein is CASSLFVDTQYF.

The V and J genes are TRBV20-1 and TRBJ2-3; 10 bases line up with TRBD2. CDR3 size: 18 residues. Germline loops: CDR1 DFQATT, CDR2 SNEGSKA (reference sequence). V lost 0 bases and J lost 4; bases outside the gene matches: 13. The CDR3 DNA reads as TGCAGTGCTAGAGATGAAGTTGGGGGCCTAGCGGGAGCAGATACGCAGTATTTT. Amino acid sequence: CSARDEVGGLAGADTQYF.

V is TRBV28 and J is TRBJ1-2; D remains ambiguous. V lost 6 bases to trimming and J lost 8 bases, with 13 bases between them. From germline, CDR1 is MDHEN and CDR2 SYDVKM. The CDR3 covers 12 residues. The CDR3 bases are TGTGCCAGCAGCCTGTGGCAGCAGGGCTACACCTTC. This codes for CASSLWQQGYTF.

The sample holds many counts of this clonotype. This chain uses TRBV6-1 with TRBJ1-1, with TRBD1 matching over 8 bases. The CDR3 spans 14 residues. The germline V gene encodes CDR1 MNHNS and CDR2 SASEGT. V gave up 5 bases and J gave up 5 bases; unmatched junction bases: 7. The CDR3 DNA follows: TGTGCCAGCAGTAACCGGGACAGGAGGACTGAAGCTTTCTTT. Translated: CASSNRDRRTEAFF.

This clonotype was seen a few times. The gene calls are TRBV10-3 and TRBJ2-7; TRBD2 might be the D (6 bases). This CDR3 is 17 amino acids long. Trimming pared 0 bases from V and 2 bases from J, leaving 17 bases between. From germline, CDR1 is ENHRY and CDR2 SYGVKD. The CDR3 sequence is CAISESKSQASAYEQYF. DNA of the CDR3: TGTGCCATCAGTGAGTCGAAATCCCAAGCTAGCGCCTACGAGCAGTACTTC.

In this sample, this clonotype turned up many times. This chain connects TRBV2 to TRBJ1-5, with 10 bases matching TRBD1. This CDR3 comprises 15 residues. Germline V lookup: CDR1 SNHLY, CDR2 FYNNEI. Germline trimming cut 4 bases from V and 6 bases from J; bases unmatched to any gene: 6. The CDR3 region has the DNA TGTGCCAGCAGTGCGCTCGGACAGGGGGGTCAGCCCCAGCATTTT. Translated: CASSALGQGGQPQHF.

The chain is built from TRBV7-9 and TRBJ1-2, with 9 bases identical to TRBD1. Per the germline V gene, CDR1 is SEHNR and CDR2 is FQNEAQ (reference sequence). Trimming took 5 bases from V and 4 from J; bases not matched to a gene: 2. The CDR3 has 13 residues. The CDR3 coding sequence is TGTGCCAGCAGCCGGACAGGGGCCTATGGCTACACCTTC. Translation: CASSRTGAYGYTF. The variable domain in full, with the rest retrieved from reference TRBV7-9 and TRBJ1-2, is DTGVSQNPRHKITKRGQNVTFRCDPISEHNRLYWYRQTLGQGPEFLTYFQNEAQLEKSRLLSDRFSAERPKGSFSTLEIQRTEQGDSAMYLCASSRTGAYGYTFGSGTRLTVV.

Only a few counts were recorded for this clonotype. The V and J genes are TRBV7-9 and TRBJ1-3; 8 nucleotides match TRBD1. CDR1 SEHNR and CDR2 FQNEAQ come from the germline V gene (reference sequence). V lost 7 bases and J lost 4; bases outside the gene matches: 3. This CDR3 is built from 13 residues. This CDR3 reads CASTGGSGNTIYF. The CDR3 nucleotides read TGTGCCAGCACAGGGGGCTCCGGAAACACCATATATTTT.

This clonotype was seen a handful of times. This rearrangement joins TRBV27 to TRBJ1-6, with D hard to call. The CDR3 extends over 15 amino acids. Germline V gives CDR1 MNHEY, CDR2 SMNVEV (reference sequence). The V and J ends lost 2 bases and 0 bases respectively, with 5 bases between them. The CDR3 spells CASSLIGSYNSPLHF. In DNA form, the CDR3 reads TGTGCCAGCAGTTTAATTGGCTCCTATAATTCACCCCTCCACTTT.

This clonotype was seen ten or more times. The V gene is TRBV28, the J gene TRBJ1-2, with a weak D call TRBD1 (6 bases). CDR1 is MDHEN, CDR2 SYDVKM, per germline. The V gene lost 6 bases and the J gene lost 4 bases, with 15 bases spanning the gap. The CDR3 runs 14 residues. DNA of the CDR3: TGTGCCAGCAGGACAGGACCCATGGGCTATGGCTACACCTTC. This encodes CASRTGPMGYGYTF.